This T cell receptor (beta chain) was found in a study of blood T cells in healthy people across ages. Study details: For every two T cells, template switching captured about one barcoded beta molecule.

This clonotype was observed a handful of times. The target antigen is unknown. The authors isolated at least 6 million PBMCs per sample. The trim removed 0 bases at V and 13 bases at J, leaving 6 bases unmatched. There are 13 residues in the CDR3. Germline CDR1 reads MNHNY; CDR2 reads SVGAGI (reference sequence). A second roughly 6 to 12 cycle PCR used barcoded and J-beta primers. In TCRdb, the 5' RACE reads were re-called with MiXCR into one record per CDR3 protein. The table shows some 1.5 million distinct CDR3 sequences, with 28% occurring only once. Overall study results and limits: TCR beta diversity, measured per million T cells, fell in a roughly linear way with age. Shifts in expanded clonotypes may have been confounded by donor CMV status, which was unknown.

V and J are TRBV6-6 and TRBJ2-3; TRBD2 aligns across 8 bases. The sequence came from a woman aged 30 to 39 in good health. Sequenced material: blood. CDR3 bases: TGTGCCAGCAGTTACTCGGAGCGGGAGTATAAGTATTTT. This translates into CASSYSEREYKYF.